This T cell receptor (beta chain) comes out of a study of T-cell reconstitution after alpha-beta-depleted transplantation in children. Whole-study findings and limits: The origin of alpha-beta T cells about two months after transplant was reportedly several hundred expanded graft clones. The main origin of T-cell counts and diversity one year after transplant was newly produced T cells.

Concerning this clonotype itself: What it recognizes is unknown.

Unique molecular identifiers were incorporated into the prepared TCRbeta library. TCRdb used MiXCR to reprocess the PCR reads, holding one entry per CDR3 protein. The sample yields about 78,000 distinct CDR3 sequences, less than 15% seen once. V lost 4 bases and J lost 3; bases outside the gene matches: 8. The CDR3 runs 15 residues. Looked up from germline, CDR1 is SGHRS and CDR2 is YFSETQ. This TCR was sampled from a male patient aged 2-9 years who had a stem cell transplant for acute lymphoblastic leukemia, so the T cells may come from the graft donor. The V and J genes are TRBV5-1 and TRBJ2-7; 9 bases map to TRBD1. The specimen comprised PBMCs, mostly from graft donor cells, sampled 180 days after TCRalphabeta/CD19-depleted stem cell transplant. CDR3 sequence (DNA): TGCGCCAGCAGCCCACAGGGGGCGGGATGCTACGAGCAGTACTTC. Protein product: CASSPQGAGCYEQYF. Filled out from reference TRBV5-1 and TRBJ2-7, the complete variable domain reads KAGVTQTPRYLIKTRGQQVTLSCSPISGHRSVSWYQQTPGQGLQFLFEYFSETQRNKGNFPGRFSGRQFSNSRSEMNVSTLELGDSALYLCASSPQGAGCYEQYFGPGTRLTVT.